This T cell receptor beta chain comes out of a study of blood T cell repertoires in COVID-19. Germline CDR1 is SGHRS and CDR2 is YFSETQ. The CDR3 length is 15 residues. Trimming cost V 2 bases and J 0 bases, with 8 bases left between them. With respect to this clone: The sample has other DNA sequences that encode this CDR3 too.

The method was immunoSEQ multiplex PCR; TCRdb's version includes in-frame clones alone and lacks a portion of them. In the table there are roughly 200,000 clones, about 81% of which are singletons. Sequencing used peripheral blood. The V call is TRBV5-1, the J call TRBJ1-4; D call uncertain. The clonotype was recovered from a woman at least 80 years old with COVID-19, enrolled during active disease. The CDR3 spells CASSFTAATNEKLFF. The CDR3 nucleotides read TGCGCCAGCAGCTTTACAGCGGCAACTAATGAAAAACTGTTTTTT.